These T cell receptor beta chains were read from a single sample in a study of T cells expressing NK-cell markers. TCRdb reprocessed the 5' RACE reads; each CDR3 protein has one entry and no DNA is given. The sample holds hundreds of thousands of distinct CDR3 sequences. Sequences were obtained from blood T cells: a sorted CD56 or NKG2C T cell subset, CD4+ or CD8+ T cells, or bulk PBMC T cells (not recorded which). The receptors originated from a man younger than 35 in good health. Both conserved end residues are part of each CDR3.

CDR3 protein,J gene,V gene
CASSWGKVGATNEKLFF,TRBJ1-4,TRBV6-5
CASSHAGAATGELFF,TRBJ2-2,TRBV19
CASSPRNSYEQYF,TRBJ2-7,TRBV5-4
CASSRDSADTQYF,TRBJ2-3,TRBV12-3/TRBV12-4
CASSLGGSMGELFF,TRBJ2-2,TRBV7-2
CASLEQGPPGYTF,TRBJ1-2,TRBV6-5
CASSSPGQGYNEQFF,TRBJ2-1,TRBV7-8
CASSFGRNNSPLHF,TRBJ1-6,TRBV7-2
CATSDSPLLFRQFF,TRBJ2-1,TRBV24-1
CSAVSGKGSGYEQYF,TRBJ2-7,TRBV20-1
CSVVGRGEKLFF,TRBJ1-4,TRBV29-1
CASSPRLNLYEQYF,TRBJ2-7,TRBV28
CASANGRKTLEETQYF,TRBJ2-5,TRBV12-3/TRBV12-4
CASRYAGRKETQYF,TRBJ2-5,TRBV12-3/TRBV12-4
CASSPRQGAGEEQYF,TRBJ2-7,TRBV12-3/TRBV12-4
CARTRGALETDTQYF,TRBJ2-3,TRBV12-3/TRBV12-4
CATRPKTRDTQYF,TRBJ2-3,TRBV15
CASSNGQGEVSPYEQYF,TRBJ2-7,TRBV6-2/TRBV6-3
CASSQTPALYNEQFF,TRBJ2-1,TRBV4-3
CASKLDGSNQPQHF,TRBJ1-5,TRBV6-5
CASSLSLAGEQFF,TRBJ2-1,TRBV27
CASSFHAGEQFF,TRBJ2-1,TRBV7-2
CSARDPPRQGSIGYTF,TRBJ1-2,TRBV20-1
CSVETGLREQYF,TRBJ2-7,TRBV29-1
CASTSLAGGLNEQFF,TRBJ2-1,TRBV7-9
CATSDLQTGSADTQYF,TRBJ2-3,TRBV24-1
CASSLVREGGYEQYF,TRBJ2-7,TRBV5-1
CASSILRTGELFF,TRBJ2-2,TRBV10-2
CASSLGLDNEQFF,TRBJ2-1,TRBV3-1
CASSARDYDLGELFF,TRBJ2-2,TRBV14
CASNSYRERDRETQYF,TRBJ2-5,TRBV7-6
CASSLNFQGYGGYTF,TRBJ1-2,TRBV7-6
CASSPTSGDTGELFF,TRBJ2-2,TRBV18
CASSERQGTLGETQYF,TRBJ2-5,TRBV10-1
CAISEGARDQPQHF,TRBJ1-5,TRBV10-3
CASSPLDRSYGYTF,TRBJ1-2,TRBV4-2
CASSQGGTHSTDTQYF,TRBJ2-3,TRBV4-2
CASSRPGTRSPYEQYF,TRBJ2-7,TRBV7-9
CASSQDTAGGPEDTQYF,TRBJ2-3,TRBV4-1
CASLTSEDNEQFF,TRBJ2-1,TRBV6-2/TRBV6-3
CASSLETGRSPLHF,TRBJ1-6,TRBV5-1
CASSHADRGGTEAFF,TRBJ1-1,TRBV4-2
CASSFQGQPTDTQYF,TRBJ2-3,TRBV6-5
CASSKEGLAGVNEQFF,TRBJ2-1,TRBV9
CASSFVGRVTYEQYF,TRBJ2-7,TRBV7-2
CASSGDRDGISGGKFF,TRBJ2-1,TRBV12-3/TRBV12-4
CASSRQGGNQPQHF,TRBJ1-5,TRBV12-3/TRBV12-4